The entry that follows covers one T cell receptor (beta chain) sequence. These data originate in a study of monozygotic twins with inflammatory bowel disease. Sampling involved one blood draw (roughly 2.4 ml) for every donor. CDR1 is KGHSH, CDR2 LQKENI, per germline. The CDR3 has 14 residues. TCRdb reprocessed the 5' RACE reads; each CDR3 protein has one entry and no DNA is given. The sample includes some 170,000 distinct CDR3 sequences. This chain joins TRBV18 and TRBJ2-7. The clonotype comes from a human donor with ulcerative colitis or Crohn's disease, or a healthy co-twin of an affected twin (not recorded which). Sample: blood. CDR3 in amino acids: CASSPGTDSYEQYF. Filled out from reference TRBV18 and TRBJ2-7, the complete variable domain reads NAGVMQNPRHLVRRRGQEARLRCSPMKGHSHVYWYRQLPEEGLKFMVYLQKENIIDESGMPKERFSAEFPKEGPSILRIQQVVRGDSAAYFCASSPGTDSYEQYFGPGTRLTVT.